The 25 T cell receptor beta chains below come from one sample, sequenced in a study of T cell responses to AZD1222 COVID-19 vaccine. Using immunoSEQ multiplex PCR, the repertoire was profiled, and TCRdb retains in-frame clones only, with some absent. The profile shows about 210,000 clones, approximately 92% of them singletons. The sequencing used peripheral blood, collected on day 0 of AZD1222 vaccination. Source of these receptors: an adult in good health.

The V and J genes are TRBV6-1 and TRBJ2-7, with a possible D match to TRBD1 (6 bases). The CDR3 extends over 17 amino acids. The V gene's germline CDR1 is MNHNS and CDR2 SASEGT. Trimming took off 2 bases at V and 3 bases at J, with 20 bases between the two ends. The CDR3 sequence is CASSESLQGTLNYEQYF. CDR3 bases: TGTGCCAGCAGTGAATCCCTGCAAGGGACATTAAACTACGAGCAGTACTTC.

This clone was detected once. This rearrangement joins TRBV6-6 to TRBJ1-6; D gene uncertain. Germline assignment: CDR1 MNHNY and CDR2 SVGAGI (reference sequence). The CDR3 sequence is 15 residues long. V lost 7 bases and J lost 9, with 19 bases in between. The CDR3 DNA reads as TGTGCCAGCACCTTAGACCTGGCCCCCGGTTCACCCCTCCACTTT. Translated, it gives CASTLDLAPGSPLHF.

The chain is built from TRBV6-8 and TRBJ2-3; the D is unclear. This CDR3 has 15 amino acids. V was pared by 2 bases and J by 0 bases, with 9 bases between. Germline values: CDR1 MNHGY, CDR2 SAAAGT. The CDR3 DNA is TGTGCCAGCAGTTACGAGGTTCTTAGCACAGATACGCAGTATTTT. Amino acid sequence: CASSYEVLSTDTQYF.

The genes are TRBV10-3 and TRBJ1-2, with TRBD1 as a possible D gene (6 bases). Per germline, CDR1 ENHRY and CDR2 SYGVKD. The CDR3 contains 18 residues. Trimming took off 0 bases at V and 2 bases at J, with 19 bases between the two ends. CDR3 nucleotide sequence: TGTGCCATCAGTGAGTCGGGGGGGACAAACCCTCAAAACTATGGCTACACCTTC. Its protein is CAISESGGTNPQNYGYTF.

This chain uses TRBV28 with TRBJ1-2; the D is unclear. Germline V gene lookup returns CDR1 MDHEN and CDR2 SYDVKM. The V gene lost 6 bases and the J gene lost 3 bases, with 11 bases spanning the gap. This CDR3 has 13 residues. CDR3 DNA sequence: TGTGCCAGCAGCGAGGATCGGCACTATGGCTACACCTTC. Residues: CASSEDRHYGYTF.

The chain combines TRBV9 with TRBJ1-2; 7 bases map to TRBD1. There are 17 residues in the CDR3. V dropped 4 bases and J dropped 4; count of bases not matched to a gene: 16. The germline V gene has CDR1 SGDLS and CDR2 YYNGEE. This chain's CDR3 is CASSPPRGTVPSYGYTF. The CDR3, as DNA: TGTGCCAGCAGCCCTCCTCGGGGGACAGTTCCTAGCTATGGCTACACCTTC. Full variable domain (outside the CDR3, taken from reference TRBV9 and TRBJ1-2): DSGVTQTPKHLITATGQRVTLRCSPRSGDLSVYWYQQSLDQGLQFLIQYYNGEERAKGNILERFSAQQFPDLHSELNLSSLELGDSALYFCASSPPRGTVPSYGYTFGSGTRLTVV.

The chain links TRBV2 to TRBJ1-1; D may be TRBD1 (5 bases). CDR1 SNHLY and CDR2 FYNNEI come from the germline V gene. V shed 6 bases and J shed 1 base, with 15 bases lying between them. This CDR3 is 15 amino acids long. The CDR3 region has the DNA TGTGCCAGCAGCCCCCAAGGGGTGGGGAACACTGAAGCTTTCTTT. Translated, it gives CASSPQGVGNTEAFF.

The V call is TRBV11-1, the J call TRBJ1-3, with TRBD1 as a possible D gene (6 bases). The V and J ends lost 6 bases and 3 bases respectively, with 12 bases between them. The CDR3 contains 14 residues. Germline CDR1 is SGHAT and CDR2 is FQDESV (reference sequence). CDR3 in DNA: TGTGCCAGCAGACAACAGGGTCTTGGAAACACCATATATTTT. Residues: CASRQQGLGNTIYF. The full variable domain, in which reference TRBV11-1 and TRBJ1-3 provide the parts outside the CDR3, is EAEVAQSPRYKITEKSQAVAFWCDPISGHATLYWYRQILGQGPELLVQFQDESVVDDSQLPKDRFSAERLKGVDSTLKIQPAELGDSAMYLCASRQQGLGNTIYFGEGSWLTVV.

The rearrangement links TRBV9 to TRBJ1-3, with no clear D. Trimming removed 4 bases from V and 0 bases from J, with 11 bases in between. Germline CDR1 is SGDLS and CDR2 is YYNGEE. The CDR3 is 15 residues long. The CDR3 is CASSIDTSSGNTIYF. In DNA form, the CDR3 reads TGTGCCAGCAGCATCGACACTAGCTCTGGAAACACCATATATTTT.

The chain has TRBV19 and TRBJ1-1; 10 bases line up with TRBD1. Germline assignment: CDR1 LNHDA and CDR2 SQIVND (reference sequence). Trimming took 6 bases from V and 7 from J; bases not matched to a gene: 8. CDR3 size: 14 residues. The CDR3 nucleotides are TGTGCCAGTAGAACTGACAGGGGGCGGGGTGAAGCTTTCTTT. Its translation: CASRTDRGRGEAFF.

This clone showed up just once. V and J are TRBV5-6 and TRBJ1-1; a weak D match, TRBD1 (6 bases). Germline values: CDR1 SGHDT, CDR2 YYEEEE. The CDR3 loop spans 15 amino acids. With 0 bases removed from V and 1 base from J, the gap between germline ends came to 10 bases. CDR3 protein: CASSLVGGANTEAFF. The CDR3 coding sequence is TGTGCCAGCAGCTTGGTAGGGGGGGCGAACACTGAAGCTTTCTTT. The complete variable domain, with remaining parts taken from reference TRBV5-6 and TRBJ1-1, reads DAGVTQSPTHLIKTRGQQVTLRCSPKSGHDTVSWYQQALGQGPQFIFQYYEEEERQRGNFPDRFSGHQFPNYSSELNVNALLLGDSALYLCASSLVGGANTEAFFGQGTRLTVV.

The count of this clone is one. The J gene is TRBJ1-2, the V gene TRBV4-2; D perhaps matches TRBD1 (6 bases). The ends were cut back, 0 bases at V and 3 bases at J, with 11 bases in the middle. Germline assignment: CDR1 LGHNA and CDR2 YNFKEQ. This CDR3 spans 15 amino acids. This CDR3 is CASSQDQGRDYGYTF. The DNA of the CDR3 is TGTGCCAGCAGCCAAGATCAGGGGCGGGACTATGGCTACACCTTC.

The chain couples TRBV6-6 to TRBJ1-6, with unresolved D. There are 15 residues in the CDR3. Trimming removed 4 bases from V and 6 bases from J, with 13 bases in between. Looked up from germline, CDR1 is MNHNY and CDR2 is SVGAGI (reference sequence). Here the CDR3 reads CASSSFEHLNSPLHF. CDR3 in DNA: TGTGCCAGCAGTTCGTTCGAGCATCTTAATTCACCCCTCCACTTT.

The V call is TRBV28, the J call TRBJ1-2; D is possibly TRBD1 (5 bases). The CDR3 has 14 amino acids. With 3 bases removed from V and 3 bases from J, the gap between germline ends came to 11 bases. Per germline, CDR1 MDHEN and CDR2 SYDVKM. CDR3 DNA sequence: TGTGCCAGCAGTTTCGGGGCGCGTCACTATGGCTACACCTTC. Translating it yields CASSFGARHYGYTF.

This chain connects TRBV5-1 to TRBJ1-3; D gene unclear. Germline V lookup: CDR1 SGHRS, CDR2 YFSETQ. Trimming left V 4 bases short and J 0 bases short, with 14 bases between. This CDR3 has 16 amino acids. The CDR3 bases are TGCGCCAGCAGCGAACGCGGGCCTGACTCTGGAAACACCATATATTTT. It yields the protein CASSERGPDSGNTIYF.

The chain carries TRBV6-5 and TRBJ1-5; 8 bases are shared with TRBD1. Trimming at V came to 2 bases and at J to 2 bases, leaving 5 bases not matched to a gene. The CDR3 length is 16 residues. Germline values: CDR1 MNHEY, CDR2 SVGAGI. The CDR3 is CASSYPSGQGNQPQHF. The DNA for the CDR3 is TGTGCCAGCAGTTACCCTTCGGGACAGGGCAATCAGCCCCAGCATTTT.

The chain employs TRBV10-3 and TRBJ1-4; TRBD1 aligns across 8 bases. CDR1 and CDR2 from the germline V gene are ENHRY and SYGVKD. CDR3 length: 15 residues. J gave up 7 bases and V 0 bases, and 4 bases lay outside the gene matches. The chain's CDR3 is CAISESQGAVEKLFF. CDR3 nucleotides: TGTGCCATCAGTGAGTCGCAGGGGGCGGTTGAAAAACTGTTTTTT.

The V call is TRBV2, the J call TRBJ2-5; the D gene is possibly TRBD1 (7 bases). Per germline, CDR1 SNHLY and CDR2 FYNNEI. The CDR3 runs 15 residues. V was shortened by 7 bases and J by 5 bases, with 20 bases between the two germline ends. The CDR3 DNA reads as TGTGCCAGCACTCCTCGGACAGGTGGGGGGGAGACCCAGTACTTC. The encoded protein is CASTPRTGGGETQYF.

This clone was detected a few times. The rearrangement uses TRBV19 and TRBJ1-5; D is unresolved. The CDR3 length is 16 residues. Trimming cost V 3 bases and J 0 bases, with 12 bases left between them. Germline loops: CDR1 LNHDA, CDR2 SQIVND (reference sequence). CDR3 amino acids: CASSIRQVYSNQPQHF. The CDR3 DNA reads TGTGCCAGTAGTATCAGGCAGGTATATAGCAATCAGCCCCAGCATTTT.

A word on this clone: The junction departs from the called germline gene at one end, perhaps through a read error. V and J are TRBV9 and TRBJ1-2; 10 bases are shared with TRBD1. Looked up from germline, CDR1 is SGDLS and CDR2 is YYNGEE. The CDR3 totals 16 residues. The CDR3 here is CARSAGQGVTGGGYTF. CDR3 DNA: TGTGCCCGCAGCGCCGGACAGGGGGTGACGGGGGGTGGCTACACCTTC.

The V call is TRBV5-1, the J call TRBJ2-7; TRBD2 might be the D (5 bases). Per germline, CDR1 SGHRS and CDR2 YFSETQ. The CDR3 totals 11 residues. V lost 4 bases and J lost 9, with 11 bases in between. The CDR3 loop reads CASSNGTRQYF. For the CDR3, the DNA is TGCGCCAGCAGCAACGGAACTAGGCAGTACTTC. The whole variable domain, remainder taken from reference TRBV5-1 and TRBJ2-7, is KAGVTQTPRYLIKTRGQQVTLSCSPISGHRSVSWYQQTPGQGLQFLFEYFSETQRNKGNFPGRFSGRQFSNSRSEMNVSTLELGDSALYLCASSNGTRQYFGPGTRLTVT.

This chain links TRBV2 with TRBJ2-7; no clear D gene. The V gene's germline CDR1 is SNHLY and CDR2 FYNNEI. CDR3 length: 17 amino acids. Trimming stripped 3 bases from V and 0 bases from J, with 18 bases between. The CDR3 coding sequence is TGTGCCAGCAGTGATGGGCCCTCGTGGGGAAGCTCCTACGAGCAGTACTTC. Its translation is CASSDGPSWGSSYEQYF. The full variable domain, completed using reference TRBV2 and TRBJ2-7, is EPEVTQTPSHQVTQMGQEVILRCVPISNHLYFYWYRQILGQKVEFLVSFYNNEISEKSEIFDDQFSVERPDGSNFTLKIRSTKLEDSAMYFCASSDGPSWGSSYEQYFGPGTRLTVT.

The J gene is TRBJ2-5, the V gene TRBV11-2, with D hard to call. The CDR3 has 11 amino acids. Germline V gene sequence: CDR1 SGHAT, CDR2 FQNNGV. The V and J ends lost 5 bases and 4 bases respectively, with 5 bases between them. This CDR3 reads CASSTPETQYF. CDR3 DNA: TGTGCCAGCAGCACCCCAGAGACCCAGTACTTC. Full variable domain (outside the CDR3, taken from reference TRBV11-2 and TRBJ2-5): EAGVAQSPRYKIIEKRQSVAFWCNPISGHATLYWYQQILGQGPKLLIQFQNNGVVDDSQLPKDRFSAERLKGVDSTLKIQPAKLEDSAVYLCASSTPETQYFGPGTRLLVL.

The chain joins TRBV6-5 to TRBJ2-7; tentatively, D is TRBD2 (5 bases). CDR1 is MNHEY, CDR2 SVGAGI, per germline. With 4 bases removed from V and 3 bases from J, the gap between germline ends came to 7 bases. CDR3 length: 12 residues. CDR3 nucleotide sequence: TGTGCCAGCAGTTTCGAGGGCTACGAGCAGTACTTC. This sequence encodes CASSFEGYEQYF.

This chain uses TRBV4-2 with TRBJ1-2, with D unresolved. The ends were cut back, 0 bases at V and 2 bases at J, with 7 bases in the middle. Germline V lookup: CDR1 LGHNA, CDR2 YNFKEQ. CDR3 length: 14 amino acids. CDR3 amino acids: CASSQDVGNYGYTF. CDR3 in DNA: TGTGCCAGCAGCCAAGATGTCGGCAACTATGGCTACACCTTC.